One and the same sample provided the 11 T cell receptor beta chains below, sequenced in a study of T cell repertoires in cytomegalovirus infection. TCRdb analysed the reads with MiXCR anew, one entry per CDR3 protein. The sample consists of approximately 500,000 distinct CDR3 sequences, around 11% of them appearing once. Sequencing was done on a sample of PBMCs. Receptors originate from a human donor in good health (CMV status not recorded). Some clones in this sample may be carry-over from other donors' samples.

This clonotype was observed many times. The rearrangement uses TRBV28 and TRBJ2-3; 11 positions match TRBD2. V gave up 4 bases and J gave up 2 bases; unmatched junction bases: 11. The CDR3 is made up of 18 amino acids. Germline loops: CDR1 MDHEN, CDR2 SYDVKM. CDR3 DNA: TGTGCCAGCAGTTCTCAACTAGCGGGAGACCGCCACACAGATACGCAGTATTTT. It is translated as CASSSQLAGDRHTDTQYF.

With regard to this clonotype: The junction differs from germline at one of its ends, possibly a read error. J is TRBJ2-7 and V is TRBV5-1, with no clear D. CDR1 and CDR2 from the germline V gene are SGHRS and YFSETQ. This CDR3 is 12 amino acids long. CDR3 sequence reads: CASSLEKYEHYF. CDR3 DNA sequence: TGCGCCAGCAGCTTGGAAAAGTACGAGCATTACTTC.

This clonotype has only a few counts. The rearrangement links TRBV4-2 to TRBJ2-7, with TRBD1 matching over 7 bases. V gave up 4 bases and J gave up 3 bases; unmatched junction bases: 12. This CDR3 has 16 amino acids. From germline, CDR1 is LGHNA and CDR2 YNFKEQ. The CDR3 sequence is CASSRDPGGEDYEQYF. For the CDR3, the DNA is TGTGCCAGCAGCCGAGACCCAGGGGGAGAAGACTACGAGCAGTACTTC.

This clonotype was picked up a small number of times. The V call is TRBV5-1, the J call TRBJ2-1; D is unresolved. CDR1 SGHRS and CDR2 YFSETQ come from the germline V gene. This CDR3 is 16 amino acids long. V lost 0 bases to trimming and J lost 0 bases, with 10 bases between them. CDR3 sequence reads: CASSLAVITSYNEQFF. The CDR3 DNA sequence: TGCGCCAGCAGCTTGGCAGTCATCACCTCCTACAATGAGCAGTTCTTC.

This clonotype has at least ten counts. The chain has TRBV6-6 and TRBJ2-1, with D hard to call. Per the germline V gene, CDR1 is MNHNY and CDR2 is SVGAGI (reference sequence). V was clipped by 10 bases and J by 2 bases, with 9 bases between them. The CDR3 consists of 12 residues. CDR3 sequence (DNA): TGTGCCACCCAGCTCACCTACAATGAGCAGTTCTTC. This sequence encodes CATQLTYNEQFF.

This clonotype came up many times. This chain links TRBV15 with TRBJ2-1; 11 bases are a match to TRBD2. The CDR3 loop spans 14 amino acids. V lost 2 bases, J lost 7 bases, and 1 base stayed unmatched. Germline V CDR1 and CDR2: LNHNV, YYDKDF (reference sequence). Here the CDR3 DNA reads TGTGCCACCAGCAGACTAGCGGGAGGTAATGAGCAGTTCTTC. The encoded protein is CATSRLAGGNEQFF.

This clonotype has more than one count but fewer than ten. CDR3 coding DNA: TGTGCCAGCAGTTCCCGGGGGCGGTTATACGAGCAGTACTTC. This sequence encodes CASSSRGRLYEQYF. The chain employs TRBV12-3 or TRBV12-4 and TRBJ2-7, with D possibly called TRBD1 or TRBD2 (6 bases each). There are 14 residues in the CDR3. Trimming cost V 4 bases and J 4 bases, with 14 bases left between them.

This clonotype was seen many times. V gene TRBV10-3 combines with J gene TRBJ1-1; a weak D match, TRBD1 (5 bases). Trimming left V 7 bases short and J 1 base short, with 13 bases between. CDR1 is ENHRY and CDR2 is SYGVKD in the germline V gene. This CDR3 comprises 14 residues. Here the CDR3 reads CAITGSTGNTEAFF. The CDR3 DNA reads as TGTGCCATCACGGGATCCACAGGGAACACTGAAGCTTTCTTT.

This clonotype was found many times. The CDR3 nucleotides read TGTGCCAGCAGCCGTAACAGGGGAACCGGGGAGCTGTTTTTT. This encodes CASSRNRGTGELFF. The chain links TRBV4-2 to TRBJ2-2; 7 positions match TRBD1. The V and J ends lost 4 bases and 5 bases, in that order; junction bases with no gene match: 4. This CDR3 has 14 residues. Germline CDR1 and CDR2: LGHNA and YNFKEQ.

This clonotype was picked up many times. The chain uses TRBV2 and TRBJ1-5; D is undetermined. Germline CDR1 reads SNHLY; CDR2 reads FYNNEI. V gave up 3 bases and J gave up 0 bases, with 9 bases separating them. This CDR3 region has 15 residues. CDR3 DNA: TGTGCCAGCAGTGACTGGACTATTAGCAATCAGCCCCAGCATTTT. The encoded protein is CASSDWTISNQPQHF.

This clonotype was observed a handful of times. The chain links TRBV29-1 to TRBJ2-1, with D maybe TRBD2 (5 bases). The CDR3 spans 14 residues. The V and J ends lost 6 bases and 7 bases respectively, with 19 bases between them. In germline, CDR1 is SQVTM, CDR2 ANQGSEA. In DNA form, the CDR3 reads TGCAGCGTGTGTCGTAATAGGAGGCGGAATGAGCAGTTCTTC. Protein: CSVCRNRRRNEQFF.